This record looks at one TCR beta chain sequence and its context. Its antigen is as yet unknown. From germline, CDR1 is SGDLS and CDR2 YYNGEE. This CDR3 has 16 amino acids. The V end was cut by 0 bases, the J end by 2 bases, with 13 bases between. This sample was included in a study of Ad26.COV2.S vaccination and SARS-CoV-2 variants. At the level of the study: The study gave Ad26.COV2.S intramuscularly, once or twice 56 days apart. Whole-study results and caveats: The study found similar non-spike TCR breadth in vaccine and placebo recipients.

Treatment described: around 19 received Ad26.COV2.S at low or high dose, single or two shots; 5 received placebo; per-sample allocation not given. Following the first vaccine or placebo injection, samples were taken on day 63. Generated by immunoSEQ multiplex PCR, the TCRdb table keeps only in-frame clones and is missing some. The data contain 360,000 or so clones, around 86% of them seen just once; the ten biggest clones take up roughly 3.6%. The sequence was collected from a person between 18 and 65 years old who received the Ad26.COV2.S COVID-19 vaccine or a placebo. Sample: peripheral blood, taken in a trial of Ad26.COV2.S vaccine versus placebo. The rearrangement joins TRBV9 to TRBJ2-3, with D tentatively TRBD1 or TRBD2 (5 bases each). The CDR3 DNA reads as TGTGCCAGCAGCGTAGTGGTGGGGGACGACACAGATACGCAGTATTTT. Amino acid sequence: CASSVVVGDDTDTQYF.